These 21 T cell receptor beta chains were sequenced from one sample in a study of T cells in Graves' hyperthyroidism and ophthalmopathy. Amplification of TCR beta CDR3 regions was performed using RNA transcripts as template. During a first-round RT-PCR of the TCR CDR3, the HTBI primer set was used. TCRdb recomputed calls from the multiplex PCR reads with MiXCR, one row per CDR3 protein. The data show under 350,000 distinct CDR3 sequences, with approximately 17% seen just once and around 57% held by the top ten. The material sequenced was blood. The source of these receptors is a woman in her sixties or seventies with Graves' ophthalmopathy.

This clonotype occurred many times. The V and J genes are TRBV24-1 and TRBJ1-5; 9 positions match TRBD1. Germline values: CDR1 KGHDR, CDR2 SFDVKD. This CDR3 has 13 amino acids. J was trimmed by 4 bases and V by 9 bases; bases with no gene match: 3. CDR3 protein: CATSDRGNQPQHF. As DNA, the CDR3 is TGTGCCACCTCCGACAGGGGGAATCAGCCCCAGCATTTT.

The chain links TRBV7-9 to TRBJ2-4, with D perhaps matching TRBD2 (6 bases). The CDR3 loop spans 16 amino acids. V shed 5 bases and J shed 7 bases, with 21 bases lying between them. Germline CDR1 is SEHNR and CDR2 is FQNEAQ (reference sequence). The CDR3 here is CASSPRLAVGGNIQYF. For the CDR3, the DNA is TGTGCCAGCAGCCCTCGTTTAGCGGTGGGCGGGAACATTCAGTACTTC.

This clonotype was detected ten times or more. The chain links TRBV20-1 to TRBJ2-5, with D possibly being TRBD2 (5 bases). The CDR3 is 14 residues long. V lost 3 bases to trimming and J lost 4 bases, with 15 bases between them. Germline assignment: CDR1 DFQATT and CDR2 SNEGSKA (reference sequence). CDR3 protein: CSASGSQAGETQYF. Here the CDR3 DNA reads TGCAGTGCTAGCGGGTCCCAGGCGGGAGAGACCCAGTACTTC.

This clonotype was detected ten times or more. The chain links TRBV20-1 to TRBJ2-7, with 8 bases lining up with TRBD1. CDR1 and CDR2 (germline): DFQATT, SNEGSKA (reference sequence). V shed 6 bases and J 5 bases; nucleotides not matched to a gene: 12. The CDR3 length is 14 residues. This CDR3 reads CSAGPGTGRDEQYF. CDR3 nucleotide sequence: TGCAGTGCGGGACCCGGGACAGGTAGGGACGAGCAGTACTTC.

This clonotype appeared a few times. V usage is TRBV5-1 and J usage is TRBJ2-3; 9 bases align to TRBD2. The CDR3 runs to 16 residues. The V and J ends lost 2 bases and 2 bases, in that order; junction bases with no gene match: 6. Germline values: CDR1 SGHRS, CDR2 YFSETQ. The CDR3 nucleotides read TGCGCCAGCAGCTTAAAGACTAGCGGATTCACAGATACGCAGTATTTT. As protein: CASSLKTSGFTDTQYF.

At least ten counts were recorded for this clonotype. The genes are TRBV28 and TRBJ2-7, with D possibly matching TRBD1 (6 bases). With 6 bases removed from V and 2 bases from J, the gap between germline ends came to 17 bases. Germline lookup yields CDR1 MDHEN and CDR2 SYDVKM. There are 15 residues in the CDR3. CDR3 loop: CASSPLGAWTYEQYF. The CDR3 DNA reads as TGTGCCAGCAGCCCACTGGGGGCGTGGACCTACGAGCAGTACTTC. The variable domain in full, with the rest retrieved from reference TRBV28 and TRBJ2-7, is DVKVTQSSRYLVKRTGEKVFLECVQDMDHENMFWYRQDPGLGLRLIYFSYDVKMKEKGDIPEGYSVSREKKERFSLILESASTNQTSMYLCASSPLGAWTYEQYFGPGTRLTVT.

This clonotype was seen ten or more times. V and J are TRBV5-1 and TRBJ1-1; TRBD1 is a possible D gene (5 bases). The V gene lost 1 base and the J gene lost 1 base, with 14 bases spanning the gap. Germline V lookup: CDR1 SGHRS, CDR2 YFSETQ. This CDR3 is built from 16 residues. CDR3 coding DNA: TGCGCCAGCAGCTTGATCCCTAACAGGCAGAACACTGAAGCTTTCTTT. Protein product: CASSLIPNRQNTEAFF.

This clonotype was counted many times. As DNA, the CDR3 is TGTGCCAGCAGCCCCCTTAGCTCCTCCTACGAGCAGTACTTC. Protein sequence: CASSPLSSSYEQYF. This chain uses TRBV7-2 with TRBJ2-7; D is uncertain. Germline CDR1 and CDR2: SGHTA and FQGNSA. Between the trimmed V and J ends, which lost 5 bases and 0 bases, there was a span of 11 bases. This CDR3 spans 14 amino acids.

V and J are TRBV5-6 and TRBJ1-2; no firm D call. The germline V gene encodes CDR1 SGHDT and CDR2 YYEEEE. The V end was cut by 0 bases, the J end by 5 bases, with 11 bases between. The CDR3 spans 14 residues. CDR3 nucleotide sequence: TGTGCCAGCAGCTTGGGGGCAGGCGTTTATGGCTACACCTTC. This gives the protein CASSLGAGVYGYTF.

The CDR3 protein is CASSYEGGRNYGYTF. As DNA, the CDR3 is TGTGCCAGCAGTTACGAGGGGGGGCGGAACTATGGCTACACCTTC. The chain couples TRBV6-5 to TRBJ1-2; possibly TRBD1 for D (6 bases). V was pared by 2 bases and J by 2 bases, with 12 bases between. This CDR3 has 15 residues. The germline V gene has CDR1 MNHEY and CDR2 SVGAGI.

This clonotype was observed at least ten times. This rearrangement joins TRBV7-9 to TRBJ2-1, with D hard to call. CDR1 and CDR2 (germline): SEHNR, FQNEAQ (reference sequence). This CDR3 has 14 amino acids. Trimming left V 5 bases short and J 9 bases short, with 17 bases between. Written as DNA, the CDR3 is TGTGCCAGCAGCCACACCCCGGACGGCGTTGAGCAGTTCTTC. The encoded protein is CASSHTPDGVEQFF.

This clonotype turned up a few times. A much larger clone is a single base away; this may be a read error. The CDR3 region is CSAAAGIGTEAFF. The CDR3 coding sequence is TGCAGTGCTGCCGCAGGGATCGGGACTGAAGCTTTCTTT. V usage is TRBV20-1 and J usage is TRBJ1-1, with TRBD1 as a possible D gene (5 bases). CDR1 is DFQATT, CDR2 SNEGSKA, per germline (reference sequence). This CDR3 spans 13 amino acids. Trimming removed 5 bases from V and 5 bases from J, with 15 bases in between.

Many counts were recorded for this clonotype. J is TRBJ2-7 and V is TRBV6-5; D is uncertain. The length of the CDR3 is 13 residues. Germline V gene data show CDR1 as MNHEY and CDR2 as SVGAGI. Trimming removed 0 bases at V and 4 bases at J, with 7 bases between. The CDR3 region is CASSYSPEYEQYF. The CDR3 DNA is TGTGCCAGCAGTTACTCCCCCGAATACGAGCAGTACTTC.

This clonotype was counted at least ten times. The gene calls are TRBV6-1 and TRBJ1-5, with 8 bases that match TRBD1. This CDR3 region has 15 residues. Germline V gene lookup returns CDR1 MNHNS and CDR2 SASEGT. Losses at the gene ends were 5 bases for V and 11 bases for J; bases not matched to a gene: 14. The CDR3 loop reads CASSSTGQAEKAQHF. CDR3 sequence (DNA): TGTGCCAGCAGTTCGACGGGACAGGCGGAAAAGGCCCAGCATTTT.

This chain connects TRBV4-2 to TRBJ1-2; tentative D call: TRBD1 (6 bases). V was trimmed by 4 bases and J by 7 bases, leaving 22 bases between them. Germline assignment: CDR1 LGHNA and CDR2 YNFKEQ. This CDR3 comprises 16 residues. CDR3 loop: CASSPGGGPQRLGYTF. The CDR3 DNA follows: TGTGCCAGCAGCCCGGGGGGGGGGCCTCAAAGACTTGGCTACACCTTC.

The V call is TRBV19, the J call TRBJ2-1; D possibly corresponds to TRBD1 (6 bases). Germline values: CDR1 LNHDA, CDR2 SQIVND (reference sequence). The CDR3 length is 14 residues. The V end lost 6 bases, the J end lost 1 base, and 10 bases lay between the germline ends. The CDR3 DNA follows: TGTGCCAGTAGCAGGGGACAATCCTACAATGAGCAGTTCTTC. This codes for CASSRGQSYNEQFF.

Concerning this clonotype: A much larger clonotype is one base distant, so this may be a read error. The chain is built from TRBV5-1 and TRBJ2-7, with 7 bases lining up with TRBD1. The CDR3 loop spans 17 amino acids. Germline CDR1 is SGHRS and CDR2 is YFSETQ. CDR3 region: CGSSLVPPRQGSYEQYF. In DNA form, the CDR3 reads TGCGGCAGCAGCTTGGTTCCTCCAAGACAGGGCTCCTACGAGCAGTACTTC.

In its sample, this clonotype was seen a few times. The V gene is TRBV5-6, the J gene TRBJ2-5, with D perhaps given as TRBD1 or TRBD2 (6 bases each). The CDR3 totals 13 residues. The V end was cut by 4 bases, the J end by 5 bases, with 12 bases between. Germline V gene lookup returns CDR1 SGHDT and CDR2 YYEEEE. Here the CDR3 DNA reads TGTGCCAGCAGCCAAGGGGGGCGGGAGACCCAGTACTTC. This codes for CASSQGGRETQYF.

The chain recombines TRBV6-2 or TRBV6-3 with TRBJ2-7, with D perhaps matching TRBD2 (6 bases). This CDR3 has 14 amino acids. V lost 0 bases and J lost 5, with 11 bases in between. Germline V gives CDR1 MNHEY, CDR2 SVGEGT. This CDR3 reads CASSYSVGGDEQYF. The DNA of the CDR3 is TGTGCCAGCAGTTACTCGGTCGGAGGGGACGAGCAGTACTTC.

This clonotype was counted many times. V usage is TRBV7-2 and J usage is TRBJ1-2; D remains ambiguous. Trimming shortened V by 5 bases and J by 1 base, and 8 bases separated the two germline ends. The CDR3 has 13 amino acids. Germline lookup yields CDR1 SGHTA and CDR2 FQGNSA. CDR3: CASSATVNYGYTF. For the CDR3, the DNA is TGTGCCAGCAGCGCGACCGTTAACTATGGCTACACCTTC.

This chain uses TRBV9 with TRBJ2-1; TRBD2 matches 11 bases. Germline V gives CDR1 SGDLS, CDR2 YYNGEE. The CDR3 has 14 amino acids. The J segment lost 12 bases and the V segment lost 3 bases, leaving 8 bases of the junction unmatched. The CDR3 bases are TGTGCCAGCAGCGCAATTAGCGGGGGGGCGTGGCAGTTCTTC. Protein product: CASSAISGGAWQFF.